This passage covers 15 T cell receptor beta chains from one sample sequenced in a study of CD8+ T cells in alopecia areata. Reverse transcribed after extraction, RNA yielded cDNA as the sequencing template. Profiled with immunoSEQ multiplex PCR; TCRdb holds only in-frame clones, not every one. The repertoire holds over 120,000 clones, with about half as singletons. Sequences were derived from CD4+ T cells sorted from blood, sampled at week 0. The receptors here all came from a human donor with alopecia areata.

In DNA form, the CDR3 reads TGTGCCAGCAGCGACGAGATAGCGGGAGGAAGAGAGACCCAGTACTTC. Its protein product is CASSDEIAGGRETQYF. This chain uses TRBV7-2 with TRBJ2-5, with 10 nucleotides matching TRBD2. From germline, CDR1 is SGHTA and CDR2 FQGNSA. After removal of 5 bases from V and 4 bases from J, the junction contained 10 bases not matched to a gene. This CDR3 contains 16 residues.

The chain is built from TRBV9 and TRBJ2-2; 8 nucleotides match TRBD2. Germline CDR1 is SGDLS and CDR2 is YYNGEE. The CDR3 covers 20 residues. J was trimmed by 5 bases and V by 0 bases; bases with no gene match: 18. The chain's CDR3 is CASSVATGGIWTGATGELFF. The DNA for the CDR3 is TGTGCCAGCAGCGTAGCTACGGGGGGGATATGGACTGGAGCAACCGGGGAGCTGTTTTTT.

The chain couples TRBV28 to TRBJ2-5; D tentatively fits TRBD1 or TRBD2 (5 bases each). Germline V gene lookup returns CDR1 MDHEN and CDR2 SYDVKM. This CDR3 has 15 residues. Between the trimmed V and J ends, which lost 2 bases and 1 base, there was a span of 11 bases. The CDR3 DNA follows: TGTGCCAGCAGTTTAAATTGGGGGACCCAAGAGACCCAGTACTTC. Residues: CASSLNWGTQETQYF.

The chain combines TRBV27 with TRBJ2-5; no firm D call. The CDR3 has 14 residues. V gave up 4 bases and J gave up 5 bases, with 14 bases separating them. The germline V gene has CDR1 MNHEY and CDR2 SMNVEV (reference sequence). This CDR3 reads CASSSLVRVETQYF. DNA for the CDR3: TGTGCCAGCAGTTCCCTCGTTAGGGTGGAGACCCAGTACTTC.

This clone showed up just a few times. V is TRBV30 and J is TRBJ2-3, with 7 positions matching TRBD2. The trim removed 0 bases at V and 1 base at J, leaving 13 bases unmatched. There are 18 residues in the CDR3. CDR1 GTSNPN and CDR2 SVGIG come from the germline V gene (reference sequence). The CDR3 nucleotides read TGTGCCTGGAGTGTAGGTAGGACGGCGGGAGTTGGCACAGATACGCAGTATTTT. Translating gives CAWSVGRTAGVGTDTQYF.

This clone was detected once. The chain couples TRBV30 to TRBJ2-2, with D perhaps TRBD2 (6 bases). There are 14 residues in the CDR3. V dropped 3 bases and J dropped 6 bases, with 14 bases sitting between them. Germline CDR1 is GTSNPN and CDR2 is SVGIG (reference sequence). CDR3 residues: CAWRSIAVSGELFF. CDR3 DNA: TGTGCCTGGAGATCGATAGCGGTCTCCGGGGAGCTGTTTTTT.

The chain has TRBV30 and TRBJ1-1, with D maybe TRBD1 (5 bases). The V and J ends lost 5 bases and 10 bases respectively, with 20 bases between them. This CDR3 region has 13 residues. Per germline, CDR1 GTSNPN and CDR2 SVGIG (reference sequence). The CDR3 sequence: CAWHAILGPRAFF. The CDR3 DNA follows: TGTGCCTGGCATGCTATTCTGGGGCCGAGAGCTTTCTTT.

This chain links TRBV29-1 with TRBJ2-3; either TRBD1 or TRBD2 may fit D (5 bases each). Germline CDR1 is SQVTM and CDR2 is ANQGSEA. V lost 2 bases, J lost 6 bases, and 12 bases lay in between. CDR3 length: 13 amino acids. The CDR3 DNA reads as TGCAGCGTTGAACCCGGGGACGTCGATACGCAGTATTTT. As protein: CSVEPGDVDTQYF.

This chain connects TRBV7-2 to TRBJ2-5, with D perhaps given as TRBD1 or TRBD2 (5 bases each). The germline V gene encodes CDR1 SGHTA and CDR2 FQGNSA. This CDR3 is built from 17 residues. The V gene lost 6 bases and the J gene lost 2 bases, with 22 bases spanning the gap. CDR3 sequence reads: CASRPPGRALGQETQYF. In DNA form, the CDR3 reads TGTGCCAGCAGGCCTCCGGGACGAGCACTAGGACAAGAGACCCAGTACTTC.

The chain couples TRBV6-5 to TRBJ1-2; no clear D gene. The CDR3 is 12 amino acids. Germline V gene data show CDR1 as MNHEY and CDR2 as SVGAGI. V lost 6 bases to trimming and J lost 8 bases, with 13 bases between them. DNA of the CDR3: TGTGCCAGCAGCACCGCCAGGCGGGGCTACACCTTC. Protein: CASSTARRGYTF.

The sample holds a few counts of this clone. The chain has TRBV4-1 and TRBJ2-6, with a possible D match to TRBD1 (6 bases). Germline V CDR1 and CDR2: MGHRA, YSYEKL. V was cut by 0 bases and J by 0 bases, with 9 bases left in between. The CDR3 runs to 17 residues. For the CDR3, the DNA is TGCGCCAGCAGCCAAGAGGGACATTTCTCTGGGGCCAACGTCCTGACTTTC. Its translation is CASSQEGHFSGANVLTF.

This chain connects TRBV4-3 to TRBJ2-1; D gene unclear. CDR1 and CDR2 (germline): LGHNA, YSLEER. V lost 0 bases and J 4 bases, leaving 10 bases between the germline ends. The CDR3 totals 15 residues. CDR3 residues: CASSQDRSRYNEQFF. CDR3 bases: TGCGCCAGCAGCCAAGATCGGTCGCGGTACAATGAGCAGTTCTTC.

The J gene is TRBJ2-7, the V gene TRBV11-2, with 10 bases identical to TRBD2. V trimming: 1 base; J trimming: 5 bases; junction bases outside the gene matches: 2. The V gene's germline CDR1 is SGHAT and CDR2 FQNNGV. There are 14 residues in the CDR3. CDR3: CASSLGLAGDEQYF. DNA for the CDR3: TGTGCCAGCAGCTTAGGACTAGCGGGCGACGAGCAGTACTTC. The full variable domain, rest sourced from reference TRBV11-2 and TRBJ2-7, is EAGVAQSPRYKIIEKRQSVAFWCNPISGHATLYWYQQILGQGPKLLIQFQNNGVVDDSQLPKDRFSAERLKGVDSTLKIQPAKLEDSAVYLCASSLGLAGDEQYFGPGTRLTVT.

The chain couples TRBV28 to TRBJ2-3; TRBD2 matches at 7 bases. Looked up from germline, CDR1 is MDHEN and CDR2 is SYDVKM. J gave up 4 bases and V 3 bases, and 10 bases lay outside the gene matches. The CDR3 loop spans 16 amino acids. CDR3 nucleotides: TGTGCCAGCAGTTTGGCTGGGAGCGGGAAGGCAGATACGCAGTATTTT. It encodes CASSLAGSGKADTQYF.

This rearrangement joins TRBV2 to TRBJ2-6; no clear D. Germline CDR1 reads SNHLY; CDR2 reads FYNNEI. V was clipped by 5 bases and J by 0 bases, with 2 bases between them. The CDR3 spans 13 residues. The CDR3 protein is CASSNSGANVLTF. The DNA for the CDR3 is TGTGCCAGCAGTAACTCTGGGGCCAACGTCCTGACTTTC. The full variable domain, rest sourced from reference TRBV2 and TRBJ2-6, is EPEVTQTPSHQVTQMGQEVILRCVPISNHLYFYWYRQILGQKVEFLVSFYNNEISEKSEIFDDQFSVERPDGSNFTLKIRSTKLEDSAMYFCASSNSGANVLTFGAGSRLTVL.